A single sample gave rise to the 9 T cell receptor beta chains below, sequenced in a study of beta chain features in type 1 diabetes. General observations from the study: In every one of the four CD4+ subsets, TCRB CDR3s were moderately but significantly shorter in Type 1 diabetes patients.

Antigens for these TCRs are unknown. Every isolated RNA sample was fully reverse transcribed, so sequencing captured expressed TCRB transcripts. Only in-frame clones appear in the TCRdb table, and some are missing; sequencing was by immunoSEQ multiplex PCR. The repertoire includes over 300,000 clones, over 7% of them detected once, and less than 1.2% sits in the top ten. The sequenced sample consisted of central memory CD4+ T cells from blood. These receptor sequences come from a man between 25 and 39 years old with type 1 diabetes.

This clone was found a few times. The rearrangement links TRBV25-1 to TRBJ2-7, with TRBD2 matching 7 bases. J lost 6 bases, V lost 6 bases, and 11 bases had no gene match. Germline V lookup: CDR1 MGHDK, CDR2 SYGVNS. This CDR3 region has 14 residues. CDR3 in DNA: TGTGCCAGCAGCGGGGGAGGGGCTCGGTCCGAGCAGTACTTC. As protein: CASSGGGARSEQYF.

This clone has a handful of counts. The rearrangement uses TRBV2 and TRBJ2-7, with D possibly TRBD2 on 8 matching bases. V gave up 7 bases and J gave up 7 bases, with 20 bases separating them. The V gene's germline CDR1 is SNHLY and CDR2 FYNNEI. The length of the CDR3 is 14 residues. CDR3 residues: CASIAGQLSWEQYF. CDR3 bases: TGTGCCAGCATAGCGGGACAGCTTTCGTGGGAGCAGTACTTC.

This clone has a handful of counts. The chain links TRBV28 to TRBJ2-2; possible D gene TRBD1, 5 bases. CDR1 is MDHEN and CDR2 is SYDVKM in the germline V gene. The CDR3 is 13 amino acids. The V gene lost 10 bases and the J gene lost 0 bases, with 9 bases spanning the gap. The CDR3 DNA sequence: TGTGCCACCACACAGGCGAACACCGGGGAGCTGTTTTTT. Its protein product is CATTQANTGELFF.

The chain links TRBV10-1 to TRBJ2-1, with TRBD2 matching 8 bases. The CDR3 runs 15 residues. CDR1 WNHNN and CDR2 SYGVQD come from the germline V gene (reference sequence). V dropped 6 bases and J dropped 8; count of bases not matched to a gene: 12. For the CDR3, the DNA is TGCGCCAGCAGCGGGGATGAGCGGGGGAGGGATGAGCAGTTCTTC. Translating it yields CASSGDERGRDEQFF.

This clone was counted between two and nine times. The V and J genes are TRBV9 and TRBJ2-3, with D tentatively TRBD1 or TRBD2 (6 bases each). The CDR3 length is 15 residues. Trimming took 4 bases from V and 2 from J, leaving 14 bases between them. Per germline, CDR1 SGDLS and CDR2 YYNGEE. The CDR3 is CASSPEGGPTDTQYF. The CDR3 DNA follows: TGTGCCAGCAGCCCCGAGGGGGGCCCCACAGATACGCAGTATTTT.

This clone was detected a few times. The J gene is TRBJ2-4, the V gene TRBV7-2, with 12 bases lining up with TRBD1. J lost 8 bases, V lost 0 bases, and 8 bases had no gene match. Germline CDR1 and CDR2: SGHTA and FQGNSA. The CDR3 is 17 residues long. DNA for the CDR3: TGTGCCAGCAGCTTAGCCTCCGGGACAGGGGGCTTGGACATTCAGTACTTC. Translated, it gives CASSLASGTGGLDIQYF. Variable domain in full (rest from reference TRBV7-2 and TRBJ2-4): GAGVSQSPSNKVTEKGKDVELRCDPISGHTALYWYRQSLGQGLEFLIYFQGNSAPDKSGLPSDRFSAERTGGSVSTLTIQRTQQEDSAVYLCASSLASGTGGLDIQYFGAGTRLSVL.

This clone occurred a few times. The rearrangement links TRBV7-8 to TRBJ2-3, with 9 bases identical to TRBD2. From germline, CDR1 is SGHVS and CDR2 FQNEAQ. The CDR3 runs to 17 residues. The V gene end was trimmed by 0 bases and the J gene end by 6 bases; junction bases not matched to a gene: 10. The CDR3: CASSLALTAGGRDTQYF. The CDR3 DNA sequence: TGTGCCAGCAGCTTAGCCTTAACAGCGGGGGGACGCGATACGCAGTATTTT. The whole variable domain, remainder taken from reference TRBV7-8 and TRBJ2-3, is GAGVSQSPRYKVAKRGQDVALRCDPISGHVSLFWYQQALGQGPEFLTYFQNEAQLDKSGLPSDRFFAERPEGSVSTLKIQRTQQEDSAVYLCASSLALTAGGRDTQYFGPGTRLTVL.

This clone appeared many times. Other nucleotide sequences in the sample specify the same CDR3. The chain joins TRBV28 to TRBJ2-5; no firm D call. V lost 3 bases, J lost 4 bases, and 3 bases lay in between. The CDR3 has 11 amino acids. Per germline, CDR1 MDHEN and CDR2 SYDVKM. CDR3 nucleotides: TGTGCCAGCAGTTTGGGAGAGACCCAGTACTTC. This codes for CASSLGETQYF.

The chain has TRBV25-1 and TRBJ2-3; D gene unclear. The CDR3 spans 13 residues. V lost 3 bases and J 6 bases, leaving 10 bases between the germline ends. Germline CDR1 reads MGHDK; CDR2 reads SYGVNS. The CDR3 DNA is TGTGCCAGCAGTGACCCGACTCTGGATACGCAGTATTTT. This gives the protein CASSDPTLDTQYF.